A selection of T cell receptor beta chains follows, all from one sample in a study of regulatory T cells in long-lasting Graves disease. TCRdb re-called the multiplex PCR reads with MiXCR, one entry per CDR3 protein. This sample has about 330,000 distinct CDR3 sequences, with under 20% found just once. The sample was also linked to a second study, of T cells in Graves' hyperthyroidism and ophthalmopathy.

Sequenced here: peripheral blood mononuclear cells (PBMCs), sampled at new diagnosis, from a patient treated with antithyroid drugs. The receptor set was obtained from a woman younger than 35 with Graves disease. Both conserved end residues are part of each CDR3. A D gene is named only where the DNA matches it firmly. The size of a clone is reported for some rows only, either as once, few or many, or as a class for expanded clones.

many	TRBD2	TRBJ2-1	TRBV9	TGTGCCAGCAGCGTAGTAAGCGGGGGAGGCAATGAGCAGTTCTTC	CASSVVSGGGNEQFF
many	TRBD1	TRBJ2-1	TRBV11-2	TGTGCCAGCAGCCCTGACAGGGGTTCCTACAATGAGCAGTTCTTC	CASSPDRGSYNEQFF
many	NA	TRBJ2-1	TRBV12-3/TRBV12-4	TGTGCCAGCGGATTAGAGGAACTCCCACGACATGAGCAGTTCTTC	CASGLEELPRHEQFF
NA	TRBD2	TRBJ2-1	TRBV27	TGTGCCAGCAGTTTAACACTAGCGGGAGTAGTCAATGAGCAGTTCTTC	CASSLTLAGVVNEQFF
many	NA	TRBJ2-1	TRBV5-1	TGCGCCAGCAGCGGCGGGAACTACAATGAGCAGTTCTTC	CASSGGNYNEQFF
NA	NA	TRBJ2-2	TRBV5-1	TGCGCCAGCAGCTTGGATCCACATAACACCGGGGAGCTGTTTTTT	CASSLDPHNTGELFF
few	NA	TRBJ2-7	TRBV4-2	TGTGCCAGCAGCCAGGGGGACTTAAGGGGATACGAGCAGTACTTC	CASSQGDLRGYEQYF
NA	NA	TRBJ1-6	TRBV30	TGCGCCTGGAGTCAAAGGGGTGGACCCCTCCACTTT	CAWSQRGGPLHF
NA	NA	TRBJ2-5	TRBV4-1	TGCGCCAGCAGCCAAAGAATAGGGTCGGGAGAGACCCAGTACTTC	CASSQRIGSGETQYF
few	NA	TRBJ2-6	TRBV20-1	TGCAGTGCTAGTGGACAGCAATTGACTGGGGCCAACGTCCTGACTTTC	CSASGQQLTGANVLTF
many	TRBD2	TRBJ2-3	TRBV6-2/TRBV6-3	TGTGCCAGCAGTTACGCGGGGGTCAGCACAGATACGCAGTATTTT	CASSYAGVSTDTQYF
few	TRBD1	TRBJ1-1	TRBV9	TGTGCCAGCAGCCCCCGTCCCGAACTGGGGACAGCGGGTGAAGCTTTCTTT	CASSPRPELGTAGEAFF
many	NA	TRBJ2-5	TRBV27	TGTGCCAGCAGGCCTACGAGGGGGCAAGAGACCCAGTACTTC	CASRPTRGQETQYF
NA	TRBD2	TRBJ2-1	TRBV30	TGTGCCTGGAGTGCTAGCGGGAGCTACAATGAGCAGTTCTTC	CAWSASGSYNEQFF
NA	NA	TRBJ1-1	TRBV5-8	TGTGCCAGCAGCTTGGCCGGAGGGACTGGGAACACTGAAGCTTTCTTT	CASSLAGGTGNTEAFF
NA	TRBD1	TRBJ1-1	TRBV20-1	TGCAGTGCTAGAGTCGGACAGGGGGGCACTGAAGCTTTCTTT	CSARVGQGGTEAFF
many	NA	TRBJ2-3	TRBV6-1	TGTGCCAGCAGTCAAGGACTCTTCCTTGGGCCAGATACGCAGTATTTT	CASSQGLFLGPDTQYF
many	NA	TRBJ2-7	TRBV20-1	TGCAGTGCCTACTTATCGACAGAAAGCTCCTACGAGCAGTACTTC	CSAYLSTESSYEQYF
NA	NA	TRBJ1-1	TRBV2	TGTGCCAGCAGTGAACAGGGGCCTAGCGCTGAAGCTTTCTTT	CASSEQGPSAEAFF
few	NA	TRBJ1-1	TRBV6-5	TGTGCCAGCAGTTCTTTCTGGGGGAACACTGAAGCTTTCTTT	CASSSFWGNTEAFF
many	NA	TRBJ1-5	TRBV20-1	TGCAGTGCTGCTACCGGGCCGAGCAATCAGCCCCAGCATTTT	CSAATGPSNQPQHF
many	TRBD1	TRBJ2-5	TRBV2	TGTGCCAGCCTGGGACAGATCTCGGCCCAGTACTTC	CASLGQISAQYF
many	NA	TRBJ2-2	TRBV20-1	TGCAGTGCTAGAGATTTGGCCTCGAACACCGGGGAGCTGTTTTTT	CSARDLASNTGELFF
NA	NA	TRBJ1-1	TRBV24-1	TGTGCCACCTACTCAATGAACACTGAAGCTTTCTTT	CATYSMNTEAFF
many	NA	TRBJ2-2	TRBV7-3	TGTGCCAGCAGCTCAATTGGGGGGACTAACACCGGGGAGCTGTTTTTT	CASSSIGGTNTGELFF
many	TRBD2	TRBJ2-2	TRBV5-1	TGCGCCAGCAGATCCGGACTAGCGGGGGGCGTGAACACCGGGGAGCTGTTTTTT	CASRSGLAGGVNTGELFF
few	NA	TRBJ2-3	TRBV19	TGTGCCAGTAGTAGAGAGGGACCGACCTTAAGTGGAGATACGCAGTATTTT	CASSREGPTLSGDTQYF
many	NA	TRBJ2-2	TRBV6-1	TGTGCCAGCAACCCAAACCGGGACCCGTCAACCGGGGAGCTGTTTTTT	CASNPNRDPSTGELFF
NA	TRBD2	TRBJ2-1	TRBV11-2	TGTGCCAGCAGCTGGAGTGGGACTAACAATGAGCAGTTCTTC	CASSWSGTNNEQFF
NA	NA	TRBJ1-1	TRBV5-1	TGCGCCAGCAGCTTTCAGGAGACTGAAGCTTTCTTT	CASSFQETEAFF
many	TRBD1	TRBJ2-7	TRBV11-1	TGTGCCAGCAGCTCACTACTTCAGGACAGGGAACCCTACGAGCAGTACTTC	CASSSLLQDREPYEQYF
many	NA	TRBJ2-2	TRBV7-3	TGTGCCAGCAGCTTCGAAGGTGCCGGGGAGCTGTTTTTT	CASSFEGAGELFF
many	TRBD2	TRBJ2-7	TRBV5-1	TGCGCCAGCAGCTTGGTCGCAGCGGGAGCTTCCTACGAGCAGTACTTC	CASSLVAAGASYEQYF
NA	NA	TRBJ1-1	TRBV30	TGTGCCTGGAGTGTAAGGGCCTCCCTAGAAGCTTTCTTT	CAWSVRASLEAFF
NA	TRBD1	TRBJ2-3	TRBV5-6	TGTGCCAGCAGCTACCCCATGAGACAGGGGGCCGCAGATACGCAGTATTTT	CASSYPMRQGAADTQYF
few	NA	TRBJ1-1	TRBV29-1	TGCAGCGTAACGGAGGGGATGAACACTGAAGCTTTCTTT	CSVTEGMNTEAFF
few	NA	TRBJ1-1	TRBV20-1	TGCAGTGCTAGGCAGGGGTCGAACACTGAAGCTTTCTTT	CSARQGSNTEAFF
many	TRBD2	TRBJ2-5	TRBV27	TGTGCCAGCTTCGGGGGGTCGCGAGAGACCCAGTACTTC	CASFGGSRETQYF
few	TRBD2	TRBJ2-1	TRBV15	TGTGCCACCAGCAGAGCGCCGAGCGGGGGCTACAATGAGCAGTTCTTC	CATSRAPSGGYNEQFF
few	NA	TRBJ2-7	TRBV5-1	TGCGCCAGCAGCCCACAGGGACACGAGCAGTACTTC	CASSPQGHEQYF
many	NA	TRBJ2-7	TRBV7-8	TGTGCCAGCAGCATTACCTTCGAGACAGGGAGGTCCTACGAGCAGTACTTC	CASSITFETGRSYEQYF
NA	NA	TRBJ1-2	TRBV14	TGTGCCAGCAGCCCCTCGCAGGGCCGAGGCCCACATGGCTACACCTTC	CASSPSQGRGPHGYTF
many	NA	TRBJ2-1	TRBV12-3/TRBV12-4	TGTGCCAGCAGTTTCAATGAGCAGTTCTTC	CASSFNEQFF